The clone carrying this T cell receptor beta chain was seen a handful of times. Its target is unknown. CDR1 is SGHTA and CDR2 is FQGNSA in the germline V gene. V lost 4 bases to trimming and J lost 5 bases, with 14 bases between them. CDR3 length equals 14 residues. These data belong to a study of T cell repertoires in cytomegalovirus infection. Looking at the study overall: Public TCR beta signature analysis indicated the presence of both CMV infection and matching HLA type. General observations from the study: The study identified carriers of CMV plus the relevant HLA from cumulative public TCR beta family frequency. It was HLA-C-restricted CMV-specific TCR beta clonotypes that dominated the response ex vivo.

TCRdb called the reads again in MiXCR, with one record for every CDR3 protein. The table has a few hundred thousand distinct CDR3 sequences, approximately 42% seen once. The receptor was isolated from a human donor in good health (CMV status not recorded). Some clones in this sample may be carry-over from other donors' samples. The rearrangement uses TRBV7-2 and TRBJ2-5, with D possibly matching TRBD1 (6 bases). This specimen consisted of cultured PBMCs, obtained from culture after CMV antigen stimulation. CDR3 sequence reads: CASSWNRVGETQYF. As DNA, the CDR3 is TGTGCCAGCAGCTGGAACAGGGTTGGGGAGACCCAGTACTTC.